The rows below give T cell receptor beta chains drawn from one sample of a study of T cell responses to AZD1222 COVID-19 vaccine. Profiling relied on immunoSEQ multiplex PCR, and the TCRdb table lists in-frame clones only, not all of them. The sample has fewer than 120,000 clones; 88% are singletons. The sequenced sample was peripheral blood, obtained on day 0 of AZD1222 vaccination. These receptors were collected from an adult in good health. Both conserved end residues are part of each CDR3. Clone size is given for some rows only: seen once, a few or many times, or a class if the clone is expanded.

j_gene: TRBJ2-1; len: 15; v_gene: TRBV2; abundance: -; CDR3aa: CATARAAGAPDEQFF
j_gene: TRBJ1-2; len: 16; v_gene: TRBV5-4; abundance: -; CDR3aa: CASSLVGSKANYGYTF
j_gene: TRBJ1-3; len: 14; v_gene: TRBV19; abundance: few; CDR3aa: CATNAGHFGNTIYF
j_gene: TRBJ1-1; len: 17; v_gene: TRBV9; abundance: -; CDR3aa: CASSPNFGRRSNTEAFF
j_gene: TRBJ1-1; len: 15; v_gene: TRBV18; abundance: -; CDR3aa: CASSPQGGENTEAFF
j_gene: TRBJ1-2; len: 13; v_gene: TRBV6-1; abundance: -; CDR3aa: CASSEQGWSGYTF
j_gene: TRBJ1-1; len: 14; v_gene: TRBV7-9; abundance: once; CDR3aa: CASSLAGVNTEAFF
j_gene: TRBJ2-7; len: 14; v_gene: TRBV19; abundance: -; CDR3aa: CASSYDRTNYEQYF
j_gene: TRBJ2-3; len: 15; v_gene: TRBV5-1; abundance: -; CDR3aa: CASSSEWTSTDTQYF
j_gene: TRBJ2-4; len: 15; v_gene: TRBV27; abundance: -; CDR3aa: CASSLSSGTADIQYF
j_gene: TRBJ2-7; len: 15; v_gene: TRBV5-1; abundance: -; CDR3aa: CASSFGTGEAYEQYF
j_gene: TRBJ1-2; len: 14; v_gene: TRBV3-1/TRBV3-2; abundance: once; CDR3aa: CASSQMLRLDGYTF
j_gene: TRBJ2-1; len: 14; v_gene: TRBV15; abundance: -; CDR3aa: CATSARGSYNEQFF
j_gene: TRBJ1-2; len: 14; v_gene: TRBV5-1; abundance: -; CDR3aa: CASSLDGSSSGYTF
j_gene: TRBJ2-2; len: 14; v_gene: TRBV18; abundance: -; CDR3aa: CASSPSTGYGELFF
j_gene: TRBJ1-5; len: 14; v_gene: TRBV5-1; abundance: -; CDR3aa: CASSLGGGDQPQHF
j_gene: TRBJ2-7; len: 14; v_gene: TRBV7-9; abundance: few; CDR3aa: CASSLTTVNYEQYF
j_gene: TRBJ1-2; len: 11; v_gene: TRBV29-1; abundance: -; CDR3aa: CSVEPGAGYTF
j_gene: TRBJ2-1; len: 16; v_gene: TRBV7-6; abundance: once; CDR3aa: CASSLSIAGGGNEQFF
j_gene: TRBJ2-7; len: 16; v_gene: TRBV18; abundance: few; CDR3aa: CASSPLGGQGIYEQYF
j_gene: TRBJ1-4; len: 18; v_gene: TRBV19; abundance: -; CDR3aa: CASRDRVGPPATNEKLFF
j_gene: TRBJ2-7; len: 16; v_gene: TRBV5-4; abundance: once; CDR3aa: CASSLAPGSNTYEQYF
j_gene: TRBJ2-1; len: 18; v_gene: TRBV4-1; abundance: -; CDR3aa: CASSQTSGGPSSYNEQFF
j_gene: TRBJ2-6; len: 15; v_gene: TRBV14; abundance: -; CDR3aa: CASSPNRVGANVLTF
j_gene: TRBJ2-1; len: 13; v_gene: TRBV5-4; abundance: -; CDR3aa: CASSYRSGWEQFF
j_gene: TRBJ1-1; len: 14; v_gene: TRBV5-4; abundance: -; CDR3aa: CASSGRTGSTEAFF
j_gene: TRBJ1-2; len: 14; v_gene: TRBV5-1; abundance: -; CDR3aa: CASSLALDEYGYTF
j_gene: TRBJ2-7; len: 12; v_gene: TRBV5-1; abundance: -; CDR3aa: CASSWGAYEQYF
j_gene: TRBJ1-5; len: 14; v_gene: TRBV6-5; abundance: -; CDR3aa: CASSYFGPGAPQHF
j_gene: TRBJ2-2; len: 13; v_gene: TRBV7-2; abundance: -; CDR3aa: CASSGSGTGELFF
j_gene: TRBJ1-5; len: 14; v_gene: TRBV10-2; abundance: -; CDR3aa: CASSESDRYQPQHF
j_gene: TRBJ1-2; len: 16; v_gene: TRBV5-1; abundance: -; CDR3aa: CASSLAGARTGYGYTF
j_gene: TRBJ2-1; len: 14; v_gene: TRBV7-9; abundance: -; CDR3aa: CASISNTPYNEQFF
j_gene: TRBJ2-5; len: 13; v_gene: TRBV7-9; abundance: -; CDR3aa: CASSFSGRETQYF
j_gene: TRBJ1-2; len: 14; v_gene: TRBV7-9; abundance: -; CDR3aa: CASSFQDRGSGYTF
j_gene: TRBJ2-3; len: 16; v_gene: TRBV5-1; abundance: -; CDR3aa: CASSLGLAGGSDTQYF
j_gene: TRBJ1-1; len: 16; v_gene: TRBV18; abundance: -; CDR3aa: CASSQDTPYTNTEAFF
j_gene: TRBJ1-2; len: 13; v_gene: TRBV4-1; abundance: -; CDR3aa: CASSQDLGTGYTF
j_gene: TRBJ2-2; len: 14; v_gene: TRBV6-5; abundance: -; CDR3aa: CASSHSFVTGELFF
j_gene: TRBJ1-6; len: 15; v_gene: TRBV18; abundance: once; CDR3aa: CASSPLDRGSSPLHF
j_gene: TRBJ1-2; len: 15; v_gene: TRBV11-2; abundance: -; CDR3aa: CASSFPGARGHGYTF
j_gene: TRBJ2-1; len: 19; v_gene: TRBV9; abundance: -; CDR3aa: CASSPYWGAGSGREYEQFF
j_gene: TRBJ1-1; len: 14; v_gene: TRBV11-2; abundance: few; CDR3aa: CASSPWGGGTEAFF
j_gene: TRBJ2-2; len: 12; v_gene: TRBV5-1; abundance: -; CDR3aa: CASSFGTGELFF
j_gene: TRBJ1-1; len: 12; v_gene: TRBV28; abundance: -; CDR3aa: CASSSSLVRAFF
j_gene: TRBJ2-5; len: 14; v_gene: TRBV7-2; abundance: -; CDR3aa: CASSLVRGTETQYF
j_gene: TRBJ2-2; len: 13; v_gene: TRBV5-1; abundance: -; CDR3aa: CASSFTETGELFF
j_gene: TRBJ2-1; len: 14; v_gene: TRBV5-1; abundance: -; CDR3aa: CASSSGTVTNEQFF
j_gene: TRBJ1-1; len: 14; v_gene: TRBV3-1/TRBV3-2; abundance: -; CDR3aa: CASSQAGGNTEAFF
j_gene: TRBJ2-5; len: 19; v_gene: TRBV2; abundance: -; CDR3aa: CASSGPTGTSAINQETQYF
j_gene: TRBJ1-1; len: 13; v_gene: TRBV12-3/TRBV12-4; abundance: -; CDR3aa: CASSFGMNTEAFF
j_gene: TRBJ2-7; len: 12; v_gene: TRBV27; abundance: -; CDR3aa: CASSPRRYEQYF
j_gene: TRBJ1-1; len: 14; v_gene: TRBV27; abundance: -; CDR3aa: CASSAGLMNTEAFF
j_gene: TRBJ1-1; len: 13; v_gene: TRBV6-5; abundance: -; CDR3aa: CASSPGGITEAFF
j_gene: TRBJ2-1; len: 15; v_gene: TRBV6-5; abundance: -; CDR3aa: CASRESGRAKNEQFF